The present TCR beta chain was sequenced within a study of T-cell memory formation after mild COVID-19. Germline lookup yields CDR1 LGHNA and CDR2 YSLEER. CDR3 size: 14 residues. V was shortened by 3 bases and J by 2 bases, with 10 bases between the two germline ends. From the 5' RACE reads, TCRdb called clonotypes with MiXCR, one entry per CDR3 protein. This sample has hundreds of thousands of distinct CDR3 sequences; roughly 17% occur once, and the top ten carry approximately 23%. Broader study findings: Chiefly within CM and EM were the contracting CD4+ clones; CD8+ ones were within EMRA.

The table lists this clonotype with a few counts. The antigen remains undetermined. The sequence came from a man younger than 35 who had mild COVID-19 (a few samples of this study predate the infection). Cell type and time point are not known. The rearrangement links TRBV4-3 to TRBJ1-2; D is perhaps TRBD1 (5 bases). Material: PBMCs or a T cell subset sorted from them (not recorded which). CDR3 DNA sequence: TGCGCCAGCAGCCATCAGGGAACCAACTATGGCTACACCTTC. This encodes CASSHQGTNYGYTF.